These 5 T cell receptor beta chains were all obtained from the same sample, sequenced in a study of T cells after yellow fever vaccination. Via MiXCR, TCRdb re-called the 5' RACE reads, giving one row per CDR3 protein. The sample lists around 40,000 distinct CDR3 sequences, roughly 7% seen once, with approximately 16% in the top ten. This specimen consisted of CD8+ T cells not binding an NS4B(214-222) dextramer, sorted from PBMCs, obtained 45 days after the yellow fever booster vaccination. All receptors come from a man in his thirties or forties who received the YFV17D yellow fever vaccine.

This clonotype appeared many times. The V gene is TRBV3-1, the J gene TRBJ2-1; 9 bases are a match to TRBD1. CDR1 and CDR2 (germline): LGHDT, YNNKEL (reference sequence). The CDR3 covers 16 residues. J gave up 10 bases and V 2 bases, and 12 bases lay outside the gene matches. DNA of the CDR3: TGTGCCAGCAGCCAAACACAGGGGGCCCTTGGAATGGAGCAGTTCTTC. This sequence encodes CASSQTQGALGMEQFF.

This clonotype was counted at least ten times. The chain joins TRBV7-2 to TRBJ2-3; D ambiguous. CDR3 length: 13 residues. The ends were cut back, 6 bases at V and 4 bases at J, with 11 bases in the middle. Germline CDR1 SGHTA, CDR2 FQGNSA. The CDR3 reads CASSSFIPDTQYF. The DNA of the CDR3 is TGTGCCAGCAGTTCTTTTATCCCAGATACGCAGTATTTT.

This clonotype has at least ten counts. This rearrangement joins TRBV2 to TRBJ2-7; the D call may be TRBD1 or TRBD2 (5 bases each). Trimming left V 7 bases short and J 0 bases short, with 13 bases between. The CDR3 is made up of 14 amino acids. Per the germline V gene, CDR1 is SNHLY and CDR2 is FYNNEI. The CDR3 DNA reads TGTGCCAGCATGGGACCGGGGAGCTCCTACGAGCAGTACTTC. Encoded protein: CASMGPGSSYEQYF.

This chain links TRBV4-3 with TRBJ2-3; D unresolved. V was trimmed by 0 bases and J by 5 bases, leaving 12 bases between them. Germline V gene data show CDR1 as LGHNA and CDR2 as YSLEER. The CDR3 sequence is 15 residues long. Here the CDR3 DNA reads TGCGCCAGCAGCCAAGATGGGGTGACTGGAGATACGCAGTATTTT. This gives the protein CASSQDGVTGDTQYF.

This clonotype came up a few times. The CDR3 nucleotides read TGTGCCAGCAGCTTAACAGGGGAGGGCGGCGAGCAGTACTTC. This translates into CASSLTGEGGEQYF. V gene TRBV7-3 combines with J gene TRBJ2-7; 7 bases agree with TRBD2. Germline V gives CDR1 SGHTA, CDR2 FQGTGA. The ends lost 0 bases at V and 6 bases at J; junction bases unmatched: 5. The CDR3 totals 14 residues.